This entry features one T cell receptor (beta chain) sequence. The data were obtained in a study of cytomegalovirus exposure and HLA in healthy donors. Looking at the study overall: The early release's HLA-typed donors yielded tens of millions of unique TCRs.

V lost 3 bases and J lost 7; bases outside the gene matches: 4. The V gene's germline CDR1 is SEHNR and CDR2 FQNEAQ (reference sequence). CDR3 length: 15 amino acids. 60 Vbeta and 13 Jbeta primers were used in PCR. The protocol was immunoSEQ multiplex PCR, while the TCRdb copy is restricted to in-frame clones and leaves out a portion. The table lists 200,000 to 250,000 clones, 80% to 85% of them singletons, with roughly 7.4% in the top ten. This chain links TRBV7-9 with TRBJ2-2; 11 bases map to TRBD2. The receptor comes from a woman between 55 and 75 years old in good health and CMV-seropositive. Sequenced: PBMCs. The CDR3 nucleotides are TGTGCCAGCAGCTTTCCGGGACTAGCGGTCGGGGAGCTGTTTTTT. Encoded protein: CASSFPGLAVGELFF.